This T cell receptor beta chain was sequenced for a study of low-dose radiotherapy and immunotherapy resistance in tumors. Background on the study: At a dose of 200 mg/m2, intravenous cyclophosphamide was given every two weeks, one day before radiation and immunotherapy. Starting cycle 1 day 1, oral aspirin 300 mg was given daily for four cycles.

TRAV- and TRBV-specific primers primed first-strand cDNA, covering alpha and beta chains. TCR amplification involved 20 to 25 PCR cycles with a constant-region primer and V-primer adapter. TCRdb fed the reads into MiXCR, producing one record per CDR3 protein. The sample lists 85,000 to 100,000 distinct CDR3 sequences, 9.4% seen once, with more than 0.85% in the top ten. This clonotype was recorded a few times. Time point meaning: before trial treatment. The study gave donors nivolumab, ipilimumab, aspirin, low-dose cyclophosphamide and low-dose radiotherapy. The sample here was PBMCs, taken before treatment. The receptor was derived from a male donor with prostate cancer.

The CDR3 coding sequence is TGTGCCAGCAGTTTTGACAGGGACGAGACCTACGAGCAGTACTTC. Translated, it gives CASSFDRDETYEQYF. This sequence joins TRBV6-8 and TRBJ2-7; 7 positions agree with TRBD1. With V trimmed by 4 bases and J by 2 bases, 8 bases remained unmatched. Germline values: CDR1 MNHGY, CDR2 SAAAGT. This CDR3 is 15 amino acids long.